This T cell receptor beta chain was sequenced during a study of T cell responses to AZD1222 COVID-19 vaccine. Regarding the study as a whole: Repertoires were sampled only after the peak T cell response.

Remarks on this clone: The target antigen is unknown.

Profiling relied on immunoSEQ multiplex PCR, and the TCRdb table lists in-frame clones only, not all of them. The sample holds roughly 84,000 clones, approximately 88% seen once. In germline, CDR1 is SNHLY, CDR2 FYNNEI. The CDR3 consists of 15 residues. Deletions cut 5 bases from V and 1 base from J, with 14 bases between. Sequencing was performed on peripheral blood, taken 28 days after the second AZD1222 dose. This chain links TRBV2 with TRBJ1-1; the D is unclear. This receptor was identified in an adult who received the AZD1222 COVID-19 vaccine. The CDR3: CASSLWKGGNTEAFF. The CDR3 DNA reads TGTGCCAGCAGTCTATGGAAGGGAGGGAACACTGAAGCTTTCTTT.